The next 18 T cell receptor beta chains were all read from a single sample in a study of T cell clusters in autoimmune cytopenias. Each sample's input was 250 ng genomic DNA, 40,000 or so genome equivalents. TRB rearrangements were amplified by touch-down multiplex PCR with mixed TRB-A/B primers. TCRdb reprocessed the multiplex PCR reads and reports one entry per CDR3 protein, with no DNA. The table lists about 5,000 distinct CDR3 sequences. This sample also belongs to another study, concerning T cell repertoires in aging, cancer and after chemotherapy.

The material sequenced was peripheral blood. These TCRs come from a human donor in good health.

The J gene is TRBJ2-5, the V gene TRBV7-9; TCRdb indicates TRBD2, and absent DNA this call remains unverified. Looked up from germline, CDR1 is SEHNR and CDR2 is FQNEAQ (reference sequence). The CDR3 covers 14 residues. CDR3 in amino acids: CASSLASGRETQYF.

The chain links TRBV29-1 to TRBJ2-7; the TCRdb D gene call, TRBD1, has no DNA to confirm it. Per germline, CDR1 SQVTM and CDR2 ANQGSEA. There are 13 residues in the CDR3. CDR3 in amino acids: CSVVGQESYEQYF.

The chain employs TRBV6-1 and TRBJ2-2. CDR1 and CDR2 (germline): MNHNS, SASEGT. The CDR3 is 16 residues long. The CDR3 region is CASSPEYTANTGELFF.

V and J are TRBV27 and TRBJ2-1; as DNA is missing, the TRBD2 call by TCRdb cannot be tested. The CDR3 runs 16 residues. CDR1 and CDR2 from the germline V gene are MNHEY and SMNVEV (reference sequence). The CDR3 spells CASSPFPSGAYNEQFF.

The chain links TRBV19 to TRBJ2-3; TCRdb's D call, TRBD2, is unchecked because there is no DNA. Per the germline V gene, CDR1 is LNHDA and CDR2 is SQIVND (reference sequence). The length of the CDR3 is 15 residues. The chain's CDR3 is CASSKGLATADTQYF.

The chain uses TRBV5-6 and TRBJ2-1; as DNA is missing, the TRBD1 call by TCRdb cannot be tested. The CDR3 extends over 14 amino acids. Germline V gene sequence: CDR1 SGHDT, CDR2 YYEEEE. The CDR3 sequence is CASSLVGQTHEQFF.

The chain is built from TRBV19 and TRBJ1-1. The length of the CDR3 is 13 residues. CDR1 and CDR2 from the germline V gene are LNHDA and SQIVND (reference sequence). The CDR3 reads CASSPHPRAEAFF.

The V call is TRBV27, the J call TRBJ2-7; TCRdb selects TRBD1, and the lack of DNA leaves this call unchecked. Looked up from germline, CDR1 is MNHEY and CDR2 is SMNVEV (reference sequence). The CDR3 runs 14 residues. The CDR3 region is CASSEHGTQYEQFF.

The J gene is TRBJ2-3, the V gene TRBV5-6. The V gene's germline CDR1 is SGHDT and CDR2 YYEEEE. The CDR3 runs 14 residues. The CDR3 loop reads CASSLGISTDTQYF.

The genes are TRBV30 and TRBJ2-1; the TRBD1 assignment by TCRdb is unverifiable without DNA. The CDR3 has 11 residues. The germline gives CDR1 GTSNPN, CDR2 SVGIG (reference sequence). CDR3 protein: CAWGQNDEQFF.

J is TRBJ1-5 and V is TRBV18; checking the TCRdb D call of TRBD1 is not possible without DNA. Germline V gene sequence: CDR1 KGHSH, CDR2 LQKENI. The CDR3 is 16 amino acids. The CDR3: CASSPRGQGRIQPQHF.

The rearrangement joins TRBV9 to TRBJ2-6; TCRdb gives TRBD2 as the D gene, but with no DNA this cannot be confirmed. CDR1 SGDLS and CDR2 YYNGEE come from the germline V gene. The CDR3 runs to 18 residues. CDR3 sequence: CASSVGGRFLSGANVLTF. Together with reference TRBV9 and TRBJ2-6, the CDR3 gives the full variable domain: DSGVTQTPKHLITATGQRVTLRCSPRSGDLSVYWYQQSLDQGLQFLIQYYNGEERAKGNILERFSAQQFPDLHSELNLSSLELGDSALYFCASSVGGRFLSGANVLTFGAGSRLTVL.

The rearrangement joins TRBV24-1 to TRBJ2-2; the TCRdb D gene call, TRBD2, has no DNA to confirm it. Germline assignment: CDR1 KGHDR and CDR2 SFDVKD. The CDR3 runs to 16 residues. The CDR3 spells CATSDLQGGDTGELFF.

The CDR3 reads CASSFEFGTSGVSSYNEQFF. The V call is TRBV12-3 or TRBV12-4, the J call TRBJ2-1; TCRdb's D gene call, TRBD2, goes unchecked for lack of DNA. This CDR3 region has 20 residues.

This sequence joins TRBV6-5 and TRBJ2-1; TCRdb selects TRBD2, and the lack of DNA leaves this call unchecked. There are 15 residues in the CDR3. Germline V gene data show CDR1 as MNHEY and CDR2 as SVGAGI. The chain's CDR3 is CASSYSLAGNNEQFF.

The chain uses TRBV19 and TRBJ2-5; TCRdb outputs TRBD2, but without DNA this stays unchecked. Germline loops: CDR1 LNHDA, CDR2 SQIVND (reference sequence). The CDR3 runs to 15 residues. CDR3 sequence reads: CASRGLAGGRETQYF.

This CDR3 is CASSLDPLYSALHF. The chain is built from TRBV5-5 and TRBJ1-6. The CDR3 consists of 14 residues. Germline loops: CDR1 SGHKS, CDR2 YYEKEE (reference sequence).

This chain joins TRBV6-6 and TRBJ2-4. Germline loops: CDR1 MNHNY, CDR2 SVGAGI (reference sequence). The CDR3 has 12 amino acids. CDR3 sequence reads: CASSYSTNIQYF.